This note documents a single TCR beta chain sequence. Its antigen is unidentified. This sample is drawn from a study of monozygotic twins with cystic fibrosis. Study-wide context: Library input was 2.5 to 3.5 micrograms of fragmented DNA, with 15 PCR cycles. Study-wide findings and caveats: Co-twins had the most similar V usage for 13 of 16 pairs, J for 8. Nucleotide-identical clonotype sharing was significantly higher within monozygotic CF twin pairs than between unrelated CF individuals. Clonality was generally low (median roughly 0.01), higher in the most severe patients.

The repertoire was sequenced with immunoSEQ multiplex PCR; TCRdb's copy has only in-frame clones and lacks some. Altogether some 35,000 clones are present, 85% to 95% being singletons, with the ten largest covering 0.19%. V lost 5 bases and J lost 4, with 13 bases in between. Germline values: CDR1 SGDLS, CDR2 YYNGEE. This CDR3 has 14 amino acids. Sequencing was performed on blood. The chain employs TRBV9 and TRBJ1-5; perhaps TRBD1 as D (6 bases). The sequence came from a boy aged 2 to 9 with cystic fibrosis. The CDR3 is CASSSTGNNQPQHF. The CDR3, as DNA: TGTGCCAGCAGTTCCACAGGGAATAATCAGCCCCAGCATTTT. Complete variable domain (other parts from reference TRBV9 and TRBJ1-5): DSGVTQTPKHLITATGQRVTLRCSPRSGDLSVYWYQQSLDQGLQFLIQYYNGEERAKGNILERFSAQQFPDLHSELNLSSLELGDSALYFCASSSTGNNQPQHFGDGTRLSIL.